This entry features one TCR beta chain sequence. Method: immunoSEQ multiplex PCR; TCRdb's copy keeps in-frame clones and lacks some. The sample has 2 million or so clones, roughly 94% seen once. This sample stems from a study of shared clonotypes between healthy human individuals. CDR3 length equals 15 residues. The V and J ends lost 5 bases and 7 bases respectively, with 16 bases between them. Germline assignment: CDR1 SGHDT and CDR2 YYEEEE. The source is a man between 18 and 35 years old in good health. The gene calls are TRBV5-6 and TRBJ1-6, with D perhaps TRBD1 (5 bases). Sequenced: naive CD4+ T cells sorted from blood. Subset given: CD45RA+ positively selected. CDR3 loop: CASRAGEVFNSPLHF. DNA for the CDR3: TGTGCCAGCAGGGCGGGGGAAGTGTTCAATTCACCCCTCCACTTT.